This record concerns one T cell receptor beta chain sequence. These data come from a study of shared clonotypes between healthy human individuals. Whole-study context: CD8 memory received one plate per donor, CD8 naive two, CD4 memory three and CD4 naive three.

The CDR3 runs 16 residues. Trimming took 6 bases from V and 3 from J; bases not matched to a gene: 9. Germline loops: CDR1 SNHLY, CDR2 FYNNEI. Some clones are missing from TCRdb's copy, which holds only in-frame ones; the method was immunoSEQ multiplex PCR. This sample yields 1,100,000 or so clones, of which 75% to 85% are seen a single time; 0.52% belongs to the top ten. Participating donors were healthy, HIV-negative adults free of recent acute infections or vaccinations. The chain has TRBV2 and TRBJ2-2, with TRBD1 identical over 8 bases. This clonotype was sampled from a man aged 18-30 years in good health. Some clones in this sample may be carry-over from other donors' samples. Sequenced sample: memory CD4+ T cells from PBMCs. Indicated subset: CD45RA-negative fraction. The CDR3 loop reads CASRLDRGRDTGELFF. In DNA, the CDR3 is TGTGCCAGCAGACTTGACAGGGGAAGAGACACCGGGGAGCTGTTTTTT.